This is a list of T cell receptor beta chains from one sample in a study of T-cell memory formation after mild COVID-19. TCRdb redid the calling of the 5' RACE reads with MiXCR, one entry per CDR3 protein. The table lists some 440,000 distinct CDR3 sequences, about 23% of them singletons. Sequenced material: PBMCs or a T cell subset sorted from them (not recorded which). These receptors were taken from an adult woman who had mild COVID-19 (a few samples of this study predate the infection). Cell type and time point are not known. The CDR3 runs from the conserved cysteine through the conserved F or W. A D gene is named only where the DNA matches it firmly. Part of the rows lack a size; the others show once, few, many or a class for expanded clones.

TGTGCCAGCAGCTTATCCGGGAGTACGACGAATGCCTACGAGCAGTACTTC CASSLSGSTTNAYEQYF TRBV11-2 17 NA TRBJ2-7 NA
TGTGCCAGCTCACCCGGGGCTGGGGCCAACGTCCTGACTTTC CASSPGAGANVLTF TRBV18 14 NA TRBJ2-6 NA
TGTGCCAGCAGTCCTAGGGGGACCTTTTACGAGCAGTACTTC CASSPRGTFYEQYF TRBV27 14 NA TRBJ2-7 few
TGTGCCAGTAGTATGCTAGCTGTCTCCTACGAGCAGTACTTC CASSMLAVSYEQYF TRBV19 14 NA TRBJ2-7 few
TGTGCCAGCAGCTCAGAGGCTAGCGGGGGGCCTAGCACCGGGGAGCTGTTTTTT CASSSEASGGPSTGELFF TRBV7-9 18 TRBD2 TRBJ2-2 few
TGTGCCAGCAGCGCGGGCGGGACAGTCGCAGATACGCAGTATTTT CASSAGGTVADTQYF TRBV11-3 15 NA TRBJ2-3 NA
TGCAGCGTTGGGAGACTAGCGGGAGGGGGGGTGAGGAATGAGCAGTTCTTC CSVGRLAGGGVRNEQFF TRBV29-1 17 TRBD2 TRBJ2-1 NA
TGTACCAGCAGTTACTCGAAGACTAGCGGGCCCAATGAGCAGTTCTTC CTSSYSKTSGPNEQFF TRBV6-5 16 TRBD2 TRBJ2-1 NA
TGTGCTAGTGGTTTGGTACCCCTAGCGGATAACTCCTACAATGAGCAGTTCTTC CASGLVPLADNSYNEQFF TRBV12-5 18 TRBD2 TRBJ2-1 few
TGCGCCAGCAGCTGGGTAGCAGAGTTAAACACCGGGGAGCTGTTTTTT CASSWVAELNTGELFF TRBV5-1 16 NA TRBJ2-2 NA
TGCGCCAGCAGCCAATGGACTAGCGAAAACACCGGGGAGCTGTTTTTT CASSQWTSENTGELFF TRBV4-1 16 TRBD2 TRBJ2-2 few
TGTGCCAGTAAGGACCCGGGACAGGGTTCCGCTGAGCAGTTCTTC CASKDPGQGSAEQFF TRBV19 15 TRBD1 TRBJ2-1 NA
TGTGCCAGCAGCCCAGGGGGGCAGCGCTACAATGAGCAGTTCTTC CASSPGGQRYNEQFF TRBV11-3 15 NA TRBJ2-1 NA
TGTGCCTGGAGTAGCCGGGGTCGGGCCCGAGAGCAGTACTTC CAWSSRGRAREQYF TRBV30 14 NA TRBJ2-7 NA
TGTGCCAGCAGCTTCCAGCCTAGGGATACGCAGTATTTT CASSFQPRDTQYF TRBV7-8 13 NA TRBJ2-3 NA
TGTGCCACCAGTGAAAGTGGGGAAGAGACCCAGTACTTC CATSESGEETQYF TRBV24-1 13 NA TRBJ2-5 NA
TGCGCTGGCAAGTTAGGCAATGAGCAGTTCTTC CAGKLGNEQFF TRBV5-1 11 NA TRBJ2-1 NA
TGTGCCAGCAGCTTCGGTGAAGCTACTAACTATGGCTACACCTTC CASSFGEATNYGYTF TRBV7-9 15 NA TRBJ1-2 once
TGCAGTGCTAGCCCCCGTCAGGGCTACAATGAGCAGTTCTTC CSASPRQGYNEQFF TRBV20-1 14 NA TRBJ2-1 NA
TGTGCCAGCAGCCCCGCCGGACAGGGAGGAAGCTACGAGCAGTACTTC CASSPAGQGGSYEQYF TRBV2 16 TRBD1 TRBJ2-7 NA
TGCGCCAGCAAGTTAGGGTACGAGCAGTACTTC CASKLGYEQYF TRBV5-1 11 NA TRBJ2-7 NA
TGCGCCAGCAGCCCGACCCGGGACAGAAATTCACCCCTCCACTTT CASSPTRDRNSPLHF TRBV5-1 15 TRBD1 TRBJ1-6 few
TGTGCCAGCAGTTCCTTAGTAGCGGGAGACACCGGGGAGCTGTTTTTT CASSSLVAGDTGELFF TRBV6-2/TRBV6-3 16 TRBD2 TRBJ2-2 NA
TGTGCCTCACATCGGGGAGCGGGATCGAGCCTGAGTGGCTACACCTTC CASHRGAGSSLSGYTF TRBV30 16 NA TRBJ1-2 once
TGTGCCTGGGGGCGAACGGGGCTCTCTGGGGCCAACGTCCTGACTTTC CAWGRTGLSGANVLTF TRBV30 16 NA TRBJ2-6 NA
TGTGCCAGCTCACCGGGGGCGGGAGCTTCCTACGAGCAGTACTTC CASSPGAGASYEQYF TRBV18 15 NA TRBJ2-7 NA
TGTGCCAGCAGCTTAAAAGGGGGGCAGCATTTT CASSLKGGQHF TRBV7-3 11 NA TRBJ1-5 NA
TGCAGTGCATCTATGCTAGGGACAGGGTCCGGCGAGCAGTACTTC CSASMLGTGSGEQYF TRBV20-1 15 TRBD1 TRBJ2-7 few
TGTGCCAGCAGCCAAGTAGGGAACACTGAAGCTTTCTTT CASSQVGNTEAFF TRBV4-1 13 NA TRBJ1-1 many
TGCGCCAGCAGTGAGGGGGGCTCCCTTCTAGGGCAGTATTTT CASSEGGSLLGQYF TRBV5-1 14 NA TRBJ2-3 few
TGTGCCAGCAGTCCGAACGGACAGGCCCAGGGCTACGAGCAGTACTTC CASSPNGQAQGYEQYF TRBV27 16 TRBD1 TRBJ2-7 few
TGTGCCAGCAGTTTACCAGGATTGACGTTTCTCACGCAGTATTTT CASSLPGLTFLTQYF TRBV12-3/TRBV12-4 15 NA TRBJ2-3 NA
TGCAGTGCTAGGGGCGGGGCGGGCTCCTACGAGCAGTACTTC CSARGGAGSYEQYF TRBV20-1 14 NA TRBJ2-7 NA
TGTGCCAGCAGCTTAGCGATTGGTGAAGCTTTCTTT CASSLAIGEAFF TRBV7-2 12 NA TRBJ1-1 NA
TGTGCCAGCCAAGGACGGACAGGGAGTATGGGTGGCTACACCTTC CASQGRTGSMGGYTF TRBV7-2 15 TRBD1 TRBJ1-2 few
TGTGCCAGCTCACCACCGGGGAGGCAAGAGACCCAGTACTTC CASSPPGRQETQYF TRBV18 14 NA TRBJ2-5 many
TGTGCCAGCAGCGGTCCTCCGGTAGGACAAGAGACCCAGTACTTC CASSGPPVGQETQYF TRBV9 15 NA TRBJ2-5 few
TGTGCCAGCAGCATACAGGGTTCCCACGAGACCCAGTACTTC CASSIQGSHETQYF TRBV7-8 14 NA TRBJ2-5 few
TGTGCCAGTAGTACCCTTCCCACGGGTACGCAGTATTTT CASSTLPTGTQYF TRBV19 13 NA TRBJ2-3 few
TGCGCCAGCAGCTTGGGTCAGCTAGACAATGAGCAGTTCTTC CASSLGQLDNEQFF TRBV5-1 14 NA TRBJ2-1 few
TGTGCCAGCCGACCCAGGGCCTTCACAGATACGCAGTATTTT CASRPRAFTDTQYF TRBV27 14 NA TRBJ2-3 NA
TGTGCCAGCAGTATCCTAACAGGGAACACCGGGGAGCTGTTTTTT CASSILTGNTGELFF TRBV12-3/TRBV12-4 15 NA TRBJ2-2 few
TGTGCCAGCAGCCCCCGGGACTACCGGGACTATGGCTACACCTTC CASSPRDYRDYGYTF TRBV9 15 NA TRBJ1-2 NA
TGTGCCAGCAGTGGCTTACAGGGAAGGAGCTACGAGCAGTACTTC CASSGLQGRSYEQYF TRBV12-3/TRBV12-4 15 NA TRBJ2-7 NA
TGTGCCACCAGCCCATCACGGGGGATTAGCACAGATACGCAGTATTTT CATSPSRGISTDTQYF TRBV15 16 NA TRBJ2-3 few